Below are 15 T cell receptor beta chains sequenced from a single sample in a study of Graves' ophthalmopathy and Graves' hyperthyroidism. For repertoire sequencing, the TCR beta CDR3 regions were amplified from RNA transcripts. First-round RT-PCR employed HTBI primers, with a second-round multiplex PCR after it. Via MiXCR, TCRdb re-called the multiplex PCR reads, giving one row per CDR3 protein. The data contain more than 300,000 distinct CDR3 sequences, just over 15% of them singletons. Sequencing input: peripheral blood. The receptor source for this set is a woman between 18 and 29 years old with stable Graves' hyperthyroidism.

The J gene is TRBJ1-1, the V gene TRBV5-5; D gene uncertain. V was shortened by 4 bases and J by 1 base, with 14 bases between the two germline ends. Germline V gene lookup returns CDR1 SGHKS and CDR2 YYEKEE (reference sequence). The CDR3 loop spans 15 amino acids. In DNA form, the CDR3 reads TGTGCCAGCAGCCACGGCCCAACAACGAACACTGAAGCTTTCTTT. Translating it yields CASSHGPTTNTEAFF.

The chain has TRBV7-9 and TRBJ1-2; D gene uncertain. V was clipped by 1 base and J by 5 bases, with 14 bases between them. The CDR3 length is 15 residues. Germline CDR1 reads SEHNR; CDR2 reads FQNEAQ (reference sequence). CDR3 DNA sequence: TGTGCCAGCAGCTTAGACCCCGGATCGGCATATGGCTACACCTTC. Translated: CASSLDPGSAYGYTF.

This clonotype was detected many times. This chain connects TRBV6-1 to TRBJ1-5, with unresolved D. Germline assignment: CDR1 MNHNS and CDR2 SASEGT. CDR3 length: 15 amino acids. The V and J ends lost 3 bases and 6 bases respectively, with 15 bases between them. DNA of the CDR3: TGTGCCAGCAGTGATATAGCCTCGGGCGGTCAGCCCCAGCATTTT. Translation gives CASSDIASGGQPQHF.

This clonotype was seen repeatedly, ten times or more. Here the CDR3 reads CASSPYPGGTTEAFF. The CDR3 DNA reads as TGCGCCAGCAGCCCATACCCAGGGGGAACCACTGAAGCTTTCTTT. The chain is built from TRBV5-1 and TRBJ1-1, with 7 positions matching TRBD1. This CDR3 has 15 amino acids. Looked up from germline, CDR1 is SGHRS and CDR2 is YFSETQ. With 4 bases clipped from V and 4 bases from J, the junction kept 10 bases outside the gene matches.

This chain connects TRBV7-9 to TRBJ2-7, with 11 bases that match TRBD1. V was pared by 5 bases and J by 2 bases, with 5 bases of the junction left unmatched. From germline, CDR1 is SEHNR and CDR2 FQNEAQ (reference sequence). The CDR3 runs to 15 residues. The DNA of the CDR3 is TGTGCCAGCAGCCCCTGGACAGGGGGCCCCTACGAGCAGTACTTC. As protein: CASSPWTGGPYEQYF.

The chain carries TRBV5-1 and TRBJ1-1; perhaps TRBD1 as D (5 bases). This CDR3 is 14 amino acids long. V shed 4 bases and J shed 4 bases, with 14 bases lying between them. Germline V gene sequence: CDR1 SGHRS, CDR2 YFSETQ. CDR3 nucleotide sequence: TGCGCCAGCAGCCCGAACAGGCCTGGCACTGAAGCTTTCTTT. Amino acids: CASSPNRPGTEAFF.

At least ten counts were recorded for this clonotype. V and J are TRBV12-3 or TRBV12-4 and TRBJ1-1; the D gene is possibly TRBD1 (6 bases). This CDR3 is 13 amino acids long. The V end was cut by 4 bases, the J end by 5 bases, with 11 bases between. CDR3 residues: CASSSTGRTEAFF. CDR3 DNA: TGTGCCAGCAGTTCCACAGGGCGGACTGAAGCTTTCTTT.

To note about this clonotype: Given the absence of the conserved phenylalanine or tryptophan at the CDR3 end, a read error is likely. The chain has TRBV5-1 and TRBJ2-7, with D perhaps TRBD1 (5 bases). The CDR3 is 15 residues long. With 0 bases removed from V and 2 bases from J, the gap between germline ends came to 12 bases. The germline V gene encodes CDR1 SGHRS and CDR2 YFSETQ. The CDR3 nucleotides are TGCGCCAGCAGCTTGGGTACAGGTTCAACCTACGAGCAGTACTAC. Encoded protein: CASSLGTGSTYEQYY.

This clonotype was counted many times. This rearrangement joins TRBV2 to TRBJ2-2; 7 nucleotides line up with TRBD2. There are 16 residues in the CDR3. Germline assignment: CDR1 SNHLY and CDR2 FYNNEI. V lost 1 base to trimming and J lost 1 base; unmatched junction nucleotides: 3. The CDR3 reads CASSEGLAMNTGELFF. In DNA form, the CDR3 reads TGTGCCAGCAGTGAAGGACTAGCTATGAACACCGGGGAGCTGTTTTTT.

This clonotype was recorded many times. CDR3 region: CASRVAAINTEAFF. CDR3 in DNA: TGTGCCAGTAGAGTGGCGGCAATAAACACTGAAGCTTTCTTT. The chain uses TRBV19 and TRBJ1-1; D uncertain. Germline lookup yields CDR1 LNHDA and CDR2 SQIVND (reference sequence). The CDR3 extends over 14 amino acids. The V and J ends lost 6 bases and 2 bases respectively, with 13 bases between them.

This clonotype appeared many times. V gene TRBV6-1 combines with J gene TRBJ2-5, with 7 bases aligning to TRBD1. Germline CDR1 MNHNS, CDR2 SASEGT. This CDR3 is built from 14 residues. Losses at the gene ends were 7 bases for V and 7 bases for J; bases not matched to a gene: 12. The CDR3 DNA reads as TGTGCCAGCACCTCGAGACAGGGTGAGGGGACCCAGTACTTC. It encodes CASTSRQGEGTQYF.

There are many counts of this clonotype. CDR3 sequence (DNA): TGTGCCAGCAGTTCCTTGGACAGCTTATTACCTCCGATGAACACTGAAGCTTTCTTT. It yields the protein CASSSLDSLLPPMNTEAFF. The rearrangement links TRBV6-2 or TRBV6-3 to TRBJ1-1, with a weak D call TRBD1 (6 bases). This CDR3 has 19 amino acids. Per germline, CDR1 MNHEY and CDR2 SVGEGT. The ends were cut back, 4 bases at V and 0 bases at J, with 24 bases in the middle.

This clonotype was detected many times. In DNA form, the CDR3 reads TGTGCCAGCAGTTTAATGAAGGGCTGGATGGGCTACACCTTC. It is translated as CASSLMKGWMGYTF. V usage is TRBV12-3 or TRBV12-4 and J usage is TRBJ1-2, with D unresolved. The ends were cut back, 2 bases at V and 8 bases at J, with 15 bases in the middle. This CDR3 comprises 14 residues.

This clonotype was detected only once. This sequence joins TRBV12-3 or TRBV12-4 and TRBJ1-5; tentatively, D is TRBD1 (6 bases). V lost 5 bases and J 4 bases, leaving 18 bases between the germline ends. The CDR3 extends over 16 amino acids. The CDR3 loop is CASSHPAGQLNQPQHF. The CDR3 DNA reads as TGTGCCAGCAGTCACCCAGCCGGACAGCTAAATCAGCCCCAGCATTTT.

The chain joins TRBV6-1 to TRBJ1-2; D uncertain. Germline V gene lookup returns CDR1 MNHNS and CDR2 SASEGT. The CDR3 is 11 amino acids. Trimming shortened V by 7 bases and J by 5 bases, and 8 bases separated the two germline ends. CDR3 coding DNA: TGTGCCAGCACGCCCCGTTATGGCTACACCTTC. Protein sequence: CASTPRYGYTF.